Sequencing of this T cell receptor (beta chain) was carried out in a study of blood T cell repertoires in COVID-19. For the study at large: Acute and convalescent COVID-19 specimens originated in the United States, Italy and Spain.

CDR1 LGHDT and CDR2 YNNKEL come from the germline V gene (reference sequence). V lost 4 bases and J lost 2, with 12 bases in between. This CDR3 contains 14 residues. Seattle's cohort entered during active infection and was followed longitudinally. Only in-frame clones appear in the TCRdb table, and some are missing; sequencing was by immunoSEQ multiplex PCR. Among about 270,000 clones listed, roughly 88% were seen once. Source material: peripheral blood. The sequence was collected from a woman aged 80 or over with COVID-19, enrolled during active disease. The rearrangement uses TRBV3-1 (or the pseudogene TRBV3-2) and TRBJ2-7, with a weak D call TRBD2 (6 bases). For the CDR3, the DNA is TGTGCCAGCAGCCTCGGAGGGAAGGCCTACGAGCAGTACGTC. Residues: CASSLGGKAYEQYV.